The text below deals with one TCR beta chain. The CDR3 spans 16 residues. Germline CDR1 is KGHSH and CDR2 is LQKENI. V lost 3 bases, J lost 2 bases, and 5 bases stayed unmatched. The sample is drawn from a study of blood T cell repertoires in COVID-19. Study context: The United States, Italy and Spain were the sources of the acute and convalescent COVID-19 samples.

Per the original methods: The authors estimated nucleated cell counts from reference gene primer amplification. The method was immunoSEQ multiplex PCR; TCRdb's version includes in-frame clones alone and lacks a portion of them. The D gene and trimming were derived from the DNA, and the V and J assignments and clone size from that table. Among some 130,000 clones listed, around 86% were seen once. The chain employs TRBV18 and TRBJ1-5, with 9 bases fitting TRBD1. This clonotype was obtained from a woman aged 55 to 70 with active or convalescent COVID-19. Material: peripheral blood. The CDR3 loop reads CASSPRQGEGNQPQHF. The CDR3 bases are TGTGCCAGCTCACCGAGACAGGGGGAAGGCAATCAGCCCCAGCATTTT.